This is a list of T cell receptor beta chains from one sample in a study of blood T cell repertoires in COVID-19. The assay was immunoSEQ multiplex PCR, and TCRdb's table has in-frame clones only and misses some. The sample records over 60,000 clones, 85% to 90% being singletons. Sequences were obtained from peripheral blood. The source is a man at least 80 years old with acute or convalescent COVID-19. Each CDR3 is given with its conserved first and last residue. Each record gives: V gene, D gene, clone size, J gene, CDR3 protein, CDR3 DNA. The D gene is left open where the match is weak. Size values are once, few and many counts, or a class for expanded clones, and some rows have none.

TRBV19	-	-	TRBJ2-5	CASRWGLADQETQYF	TGTGCCAGTAGATGGGGGCTAGCGGACCAAGAGACCCAGTACTTC
TRBV11-3	-	-	TRBJ2-3	CASSLDRGSPVDGGDTQYF	TGTGCCAGCAGCTTAGATCGGGGAAGCCCCGTCGACGGGGGAGATACGCAGTATTTT
TRBV2	TRBD1	-	TRBJ1-2	CASSVSRGLGYTF	TGTGCCAGCAGTGTATCAAGGGGGCTAGGCTACACCTTC
TRBV6-1	-	-	TRBJ1-1	CASSDRQNTEAFF	TGTGCCAGCAGCGATAGACAGAACACTGAAGCTTTCTTT
TRBV5-1	TRBD1	-	TRBJ1-2	CASSLAGQGNYGYTF	TGCGCCAGCAGCCTCGCGGGACAGGGGAACTATGGCTACACCTTC
TRBV27	TRBD1	-	TRBJ1-1	CASSLFPTGWNTEAFF	TGTGCCAGCAGTTTATTTCCGACAGGGTGGAACACTGAAGCTTTCTTT
TRBV5-4	-	-	TRBJ2-2	CASSLRPPGSGELFF	TGTGCCAGCAGCTTGAGGCCCCCAGGGTCCGGGGAGCTGTTTTTT
TRBV6-2/TRBV6-3	TRBD1	-	TRBJ1-5	CASSKGQHSNQPQHF	TGTGCCAGCAGCAAGGGACAGCACAGCAATCAGCCCCAGCATTTT
TRBV10-1	-	-	TRBJ2-7	CASSESLANEQYF	TGCGCCAGCAGTGAGTCTTTAGCCAACGAGCAGTACTTC
TRBV9	TRBD2	-	TRBJ2-3	CASSVSGLAQGTDTQYF	TGTGCCAGCAGCGTATCGGGACTAGCGCAAGGCACAGATACGCAGTATTTT
TRBV5-6	-	-	TRBJ1-3	CASSLTSSGNTIYF	TGTGCCAGCAGCTTAACTAGCTCTGGAAACACCATATATTTT
TRBV19	TRBD1	-	TRBJ2-7	CASSIPGQTYEQYF	TGTGCCAGTAGTATCCCGGGACAGACCTACGAGCAGTACTTC
TRBV5-1	TRBD1	-	TRBJ2-5	CASSSTGFGTQYF	TGCGCCAGCAGCTCGACAGGGTTTGGGACCCAGTACTTC
TRBV5-1	TRBD2	-	TRBJ2-3	CASSLLTSSDTQYF	TGCGCCAGCAGCTTGTTGACTAGCTCAGATACGCAGTATTTT
TRBV7-8	-	-	TRBJ1-1	CASSLAGAGTEAFF	TGTGCCAGCAGCTTAGCAGGGGCTGGCACTGAAGCTTTCTTT
TRBV5-4	-	-	TRBJ2-2	CASSARDTITGELFF	TGTGCCAGCAGCGCCCGGGACACTATCACCGGGGAGCTGTTTTTT
TRBV2	TRBD2	-	TRBJ2-3	CASNRLAGVTDTQYF	TGTGCCAGCAACCGACTAGCGGGAGTGACAGATACGCAGTATTTT
TRBV11-3	TRBD2	-	TRBJ2-1	CASSLEGSGRLYNEQFF	TGTGCCAGCAGCTTAGAGGGTAGCGGGAGACTCTACAATGAGCAGTTCTTC
TRBV23-1	TRBD1	few	TRBJ2-5	CASSRDREETQYF	TGCGCCAGCAGTCGGGACAGGGAAGAGACCCAGTACTTC
TRBV19	-	-	TRBJ2-7	CASSPSRASSYEQYF	TGTGCCAGTAGTCCATCCAGGGCGAGCTCCTACGAGCAGTACTTC
TRBV2	-	-	TRBJ1-5	CASSLGGWSNQPQHF	TGTGCCAGCAGTCTGGGGGGGTGGAGCAATCAGCCCCAGCATTTT
TRBV24-1	-	-	TRBJ1-5	CATSAPGVYQPQHF	TGTGCCACCAGTGCCCCGGGGGTTTATCAGCCCCAGCATTTT
TRBV5-1	TRBD1	once	TRBJ1-1	CASSLRQGWTEAFF	TGCGCCAGCAGCCTTCGACAGGGGTGGACTGAAGCTTTCTTT
TRBV3-1/TRBV3-2	TRBD1	-	TRBJ2-2	CASSSTGGRVELFF	TGTGCCAGCAGTTCGACAGGGGGAAGGGTGGAGCTGTTTTTT
TRBV6-5	TRBD1	once	TRBJ1-1	CASRNRGSGTEAFF	TGTGCCAGCAGAAACAGGGGCTCAGGGACTGAAGCTTTCTTT